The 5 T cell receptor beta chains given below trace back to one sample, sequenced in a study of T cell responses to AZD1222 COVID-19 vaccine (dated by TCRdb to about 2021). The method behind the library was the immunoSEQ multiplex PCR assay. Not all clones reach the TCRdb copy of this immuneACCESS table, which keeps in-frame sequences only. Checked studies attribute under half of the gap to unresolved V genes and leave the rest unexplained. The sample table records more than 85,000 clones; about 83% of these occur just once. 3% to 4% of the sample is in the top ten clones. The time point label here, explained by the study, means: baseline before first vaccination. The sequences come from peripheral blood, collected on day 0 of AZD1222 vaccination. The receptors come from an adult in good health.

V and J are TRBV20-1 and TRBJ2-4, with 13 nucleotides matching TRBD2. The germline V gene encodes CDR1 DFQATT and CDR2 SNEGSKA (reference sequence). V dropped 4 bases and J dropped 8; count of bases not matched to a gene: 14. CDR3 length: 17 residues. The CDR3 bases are TGCAGTGCTAATGACTCGGGACTAGCGGGAAAAGGGGACATTCAGTACTTC. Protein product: CSANDSGLAGKGDIQYF.

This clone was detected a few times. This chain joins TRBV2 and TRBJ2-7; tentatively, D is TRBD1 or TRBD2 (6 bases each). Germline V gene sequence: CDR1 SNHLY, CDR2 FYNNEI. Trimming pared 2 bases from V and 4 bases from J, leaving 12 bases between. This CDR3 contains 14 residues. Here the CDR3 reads CASSERGQKYEQYF. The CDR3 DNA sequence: TGTGCCAGCAGTGAACGGGGGCAGAAATACGAGCAGTACTTC.

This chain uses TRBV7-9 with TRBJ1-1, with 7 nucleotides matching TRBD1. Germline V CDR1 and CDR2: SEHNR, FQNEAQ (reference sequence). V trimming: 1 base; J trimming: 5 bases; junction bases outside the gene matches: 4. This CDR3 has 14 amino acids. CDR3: CASSLVQGKTEAFF. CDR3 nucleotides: TGTGCCAGCAGCTTAGTACAGGGGAAGACTGAAGCTTTCTTT.

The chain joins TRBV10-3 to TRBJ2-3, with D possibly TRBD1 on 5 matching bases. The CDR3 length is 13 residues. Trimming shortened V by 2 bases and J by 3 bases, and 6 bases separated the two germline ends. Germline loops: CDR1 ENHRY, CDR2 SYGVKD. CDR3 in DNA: TGTGCCATCAGTGAGGCAGGGACAGATACGCAGTATTTT. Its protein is CAISEAGTDTQYF.

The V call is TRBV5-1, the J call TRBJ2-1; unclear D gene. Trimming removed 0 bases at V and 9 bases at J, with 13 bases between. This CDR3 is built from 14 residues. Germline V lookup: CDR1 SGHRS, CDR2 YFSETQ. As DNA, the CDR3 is TGCGCCAGCAGCTTGGGGGGTGGTTCGGTTGAGCAGTTCTTC. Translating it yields CASSLGGGSVEQFF. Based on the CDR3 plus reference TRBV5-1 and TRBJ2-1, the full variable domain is KAGVTQTPRYLIKTRGQQVTLSCSPISGHRSVSWYQQTPGQGLQFLFEYFSETQRNKGNFPGRFSGRQFSNSRSEMNVSTLELGDSALYLCASSLGGGSVEQFFGPGTRLTVL.